Listed below are T cell receptor beta chains from one sample, sequenced in a study of graft-versus-host responses after intestinal transplantation. Produced via immunoSEQ multiplex PCR; TCRdb's table is partial and in-frame only. Counted here are tens of thousands of clones, 85% to 90% occurring once; the ten biggest clones make up nearly 0.11%. For these receptors, no antigen is known. The specimen was unstimulated CD4+ T cells sorted from spleen or lymph node cells, collected before intestinal transplant. The receptors come from a human donor who received an intestinal transplant. Each CDR3 is given with its conserved first and last residue. A D gene is named only where the DNA matches it firmly. Some rows mark clone size as missing; the rest say once, few, many or name a class of expanded clone.

abundance	v_gene	d_gene	j_gene	CDR3nt	CDR3aa
-	TRBV27	-	TRBJ2-7	TGTGCCAGCAGTCGACAGACTGGACCCTACGAGCAGTACTTC	CASSRQTGPYEQYF
-	TRBV25-1	-	TRBJ1-2	TGTGCCAGCGGCTCCAGGCAGGGGTATGGCTACACCTTC	CASGSRQGYGYTF
-	TRBV29-1	-	TRBJ2-7	TGCAGCGTTGCGGCGGGACCCTACGAGCAGTACTTC	CSVAAGPYEQYF
-	TRBV27	-	TRBJ1-6	TGTGCCACGGGGTTCGGGGGGAACGATTCACCCCTCCACTTT	CATGFGGNDSPLHF
once	TRBV7-3	TRBD2	TRBJ2-3	TGTGCCAGCAGTTCGACGGGACTAGCCTCAGATACGCAGTATTTT	CASSSTGLASDTQYF
-	TRBV10-3	-	TRBJ1-6	TGTGCCATCAGTGGACAGGACAGAAATTCACCCCTCCACTTT	CAISGQDRNSPLHF
once	TRBV7-9	-	TRBJ2-3	TGTGCCAGCAGCTTCGCGACTTCTACCGGTTGGGATACGCAGTATTTT	CASSFATSTGWDTQYF
-	TRBV2	TRBD2	TRBJ2-2	TGTGCCAGCTTGACTAGCGGGGCCGCCGGGGAGCTGTTTTTT	CASLTSGAAGELFF
-	TRBV29-1	-	TRBJ2-1	TGCAGCGTCCAGGGCCTCTTTGGGGATGAGCAGTTCTTC	CSVQGLFGDEQFF
-	TRBV5-4	TRBD2	TRBJ2-2	TGTGCCAGCAGCTTGGTCGCTAGCGGGGGGGCTGCGAACACCGGGGAGCTGTTTTTT	CASSLVASGGAANTGELFF
-	TRBV19	-	TRBJ2-2	TGTGCCAGTAGTACGCAGGGGTACACCGGGGAGCTGTTTTTT	CASSTQGYTGELFF